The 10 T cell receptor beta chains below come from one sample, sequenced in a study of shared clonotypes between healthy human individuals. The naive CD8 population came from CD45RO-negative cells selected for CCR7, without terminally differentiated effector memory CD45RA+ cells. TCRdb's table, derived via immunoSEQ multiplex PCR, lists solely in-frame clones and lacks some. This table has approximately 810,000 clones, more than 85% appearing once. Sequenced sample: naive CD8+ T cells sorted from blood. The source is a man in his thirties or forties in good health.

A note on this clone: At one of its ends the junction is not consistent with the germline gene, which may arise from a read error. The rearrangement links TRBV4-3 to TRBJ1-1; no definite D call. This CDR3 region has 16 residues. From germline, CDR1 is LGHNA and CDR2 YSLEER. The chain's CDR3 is CASSQSALVRNAEAFF. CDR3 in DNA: TGCGCCAGCAGCCAAAGCGCCCTCGTGCGGAACGCTGAAGCTTTCTTT.

This CDR3 reads CASWLGESATQYF. CDR3 bases: TGTGCCAGCTGGTTGGGAGAGAGCGCGACCCAGTACTTC. The V call is TRBV5-8, the J call TRBJ2-5; a possible D gene is TRBD2 (5 bases). Germline V gene data show CDR1 as SGHTS and CDR2 as YDEGEE. The CDR3 runs to 13 residues. Trimming cost V 7 bases and J 7 bases, with 17 bases left between them.

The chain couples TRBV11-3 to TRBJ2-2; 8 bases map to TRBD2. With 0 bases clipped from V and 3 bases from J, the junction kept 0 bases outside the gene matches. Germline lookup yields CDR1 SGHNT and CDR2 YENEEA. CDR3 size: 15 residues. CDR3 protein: CASSLELADTGELFF. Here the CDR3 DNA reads TGTGCCAGCAGCTTAGAACTAGCGGACACCGGGGAGCTGTTTTTT.

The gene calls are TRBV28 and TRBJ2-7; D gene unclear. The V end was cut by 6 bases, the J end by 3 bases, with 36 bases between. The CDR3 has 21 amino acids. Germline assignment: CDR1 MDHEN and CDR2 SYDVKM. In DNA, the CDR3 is TGTGCCAGCAGCTCCTCTCCCGGGCAGCCTCCATCTGAGTTTAAGATCTACGAGCAGTACTTC. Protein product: CASSSSPGQPPSEFKIYEQYF.

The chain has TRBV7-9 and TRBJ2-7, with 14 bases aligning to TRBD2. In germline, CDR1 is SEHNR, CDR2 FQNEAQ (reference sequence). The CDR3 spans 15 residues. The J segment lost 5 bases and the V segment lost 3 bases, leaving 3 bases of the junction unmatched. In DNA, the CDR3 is TGTGCCAGCAGCTTCGGGACTAGCGGGAGTCACGAGCAGTACTTC. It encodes CASSFGTSGSHEQYF.

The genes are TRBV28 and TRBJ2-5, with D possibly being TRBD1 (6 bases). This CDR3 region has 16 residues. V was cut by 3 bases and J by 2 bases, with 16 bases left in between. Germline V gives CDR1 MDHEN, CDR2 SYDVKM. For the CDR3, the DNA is TGTGCCAGCAGTTTCACCCAACAGGGCCTTCAAGAGACCCAGTACTTC. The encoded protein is CASSFTQQGLQETQYF.

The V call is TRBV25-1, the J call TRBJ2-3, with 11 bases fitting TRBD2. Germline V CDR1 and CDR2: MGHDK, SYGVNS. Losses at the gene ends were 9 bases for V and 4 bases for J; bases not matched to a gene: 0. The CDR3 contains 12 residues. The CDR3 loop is CASSGRADTQYF. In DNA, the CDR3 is TGTGCCAGTAGCGGGAGGGCAGATACGCAGTATTTT.

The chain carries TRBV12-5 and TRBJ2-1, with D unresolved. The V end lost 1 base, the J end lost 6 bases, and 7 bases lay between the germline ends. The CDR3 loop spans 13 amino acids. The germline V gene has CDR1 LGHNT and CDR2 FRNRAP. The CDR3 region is CASGLDRLNEQFF. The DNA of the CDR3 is TGTGCTAGTGGTTTGGATCGACTCAATGAGCAGTTCTTC.

The CDR3 spells CASSLNRGTYGYTF. CDR3 nucleotide sequence: TGTGCCAGCAGCTTAAACAGGGGAACCTATGGCTACACCTTC. This chain joins TRBV7-2 and TRBJ1-2, with 7 bases lining up with TRBD1. Losses at the gene ends were 2 bases for V and 4 bases for J; bases not matched to a gene: 4. Germline assignment: CDR1 SGHTA and CDR2 FQGNSA. This CDR3 is 14 amino acids long.

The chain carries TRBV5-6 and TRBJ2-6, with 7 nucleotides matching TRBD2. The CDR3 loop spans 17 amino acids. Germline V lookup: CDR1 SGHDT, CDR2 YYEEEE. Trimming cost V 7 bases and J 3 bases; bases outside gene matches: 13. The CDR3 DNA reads TGTGCCAGCCGAACAGGAGCGGGATATGGTGGGGCCAACGTCCTGACTTTC. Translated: CASRTGAGYGGANVLTF.